Shown below are 3 T cell receptor beta chains from a single sample sequenced in a study of blood T cell repertoires in COVID-19. Here immunoSEQ multiplex PCR was the method, and the copy in TCRdb shows in-frame clones only, minus some. The sample has 55,000 to 90,000 clones, 85% to 90% seen once. The sequenced material came from peripheral blood. Receptors were obtained from a man in his sixties or seventies with active COVID-19.

This clone came up once. The chain is built from TRBV27 and TRBJ1-1; tentative D call: TRBD1 (6 bases). The V end lost 5 bases, the J end lost 4 bases, and 17 bases lay between the germline ends. This CDR3 is 15 amino acids long. In germline, CDR1 is MNHEY, CDR2 SMNVEV (reference sequence). Written as DNA, the CDR3 is TGTGCCAGCAGTCAAGCGGGGGGCGGGGGCACTGAAGCTTTCTTT. This sequence encodes CASSQAGGGGTEAFF.

In DNA form, the CDR3 reads TGTGCCAGCAGCTTAGGACAACTAGCCTTCGGGGAGACCCAGTACTTC. Encoded protein: CASSLGQLAFGETQYF. The chain uses TRBV7-2 and TRBJ2-5, with D possibly being TRBD2 (6 bases). CDR3 length equals 16 residues. The germline CDR1 and CDR2 sequences are SGHTA and FQGNSA. V dropped 1 base and J dropped 5 bases, with 17 bases sitting between them.

This chain uses TRBV9 with TRBJ1-2, with D maybe TRBD1 (5 bases). V lost 0 bases, J lost 4 bases, and 16 bases lay in between. Germline loops: CDR1 SGDLS, CDR2 YYNGEE. CDR3 length: 16 residues. CDR3 in amino acids: CASSVAARDAGYGYTF. CDR3 nucleotides: TGTGCCAGCAGCGTAGCGGCCAGGGATGCTGGCTATGGCTACACCTTC.